This T cell receptor beta chain appears in the sequencing data of a study of shared clonotypes between healthy human individuals (dated by TCRdb to 2020 to 2021). Concerning the study at large: A couple of women and a few men aged 18 to 49 years were included in the cohort. For each donor, CD4 naive and CD4 memory were each run on three plates, CD8 naive on two plates, and CD8 memory on one plate. To estimate repertoire size and how much clonotype sharing occurs between individuals, the study deeply sequenced the blood TCR repertoires of several healthy adults. Libraries were prepared and TCR repertoires were sequenced by different laboratories using diverse techniques, in order to increase sequencing depth and limit assay-specific biases. Leukapheresis yielded between about 0.85 and 10 billion PBMCs per donor. General findings and caveats noted by the study authors: Only blood was sampled, and tissue TCR repertoires likely differ from those in blood. Pairwise subsampling indicated that sequencing depth was expected to affect the degree of clonotype sharing among donors. Even with the large sequencing depth, rarefaction of the sorted-subset datasets indicated that sequencing was incomplete. When several donors were compared, the shared fraction of clonotypes was around 5.1% for naive CD4, approximately 3.3% for naive CD8, 2% to 2.5% for memory CD4, and 0.35% to 0.5% for memory CD8. Compared with non-shared clonotypes, clonotypes shared by all four sorted-subset donors had higher generation probabilities. Naive subsets generally had larger estimated clonotype richness than memory subsets. The genetic and exposure-history diversity represented was limited by the small number of donors.

Using the deep immunoSEQ assay, TCR CDR3 regions were amplified from genomic DNA by multiplex PCR. For each cell subset, the extracted genomic DNA was distributed evenly across all wells of several immunoSEQ 96-well plates, and each plate served as one replicate. Each replicate PCR for sorted subsets received 150 to 250 ng genomic DNA, equal to tens of thousands of T cell genomes. The purified libraries were quantified using a Qubit 3.0 fluorometer, sized with a Bioanalyzer 2100, and then quantified again using the KAPA Library Quantification kit. Every immunoSEQ 96-well plate was sequenced on a dedicated single-read 150-cycle Illumina NextSeq 550 flow cell. Per the authors' processing: The immunoSEQ output contained only junctional sequences without quality scores, so filtering could not match that applied to full-length reads. Sequences were annotated with PyIR, a Python wrapper for IgBLAST v1.9, and V/J genes and CDR3 were assigned using IMGT germline references. Reads with weak V/J assignments (E-value above 1e-6), missing CDR3, stop codons, out-of-frame junctions, or ambiguous translated residues were removed. V3J clonotypes were defined by identical inferred V gene, J gene, and CDR3 amino acid sequence. The percentage overlap between two repertoires was calculated by dividing the number of shared unique clonotypes by the size of the smaller repertoire. Three approaches were used to assess repertoire richness: RTK rarefaction, the Chao1 estimator, and Recon v2.1 estimates of unobserved clonotypes. Generation probabilities for all TCRbeta clonotypes obtained by the gDNA method from a handful of donors were computed using OLGA. Here the immuneACCESS table is served through TCRdb, limited to in-frame sequences with V and J called. Missing clones are a known gap in these copies; in checked studies unresolved V genes cover under half, and the rest lacks a known reason. V and J calls and clone size are given by that table; D and trimming were obtained from the DNA. In this sample the table shows around 1.9 million clones, about 94% of which occur a single time. The ten largest clones take up approximately 1.6% of the sample.

V and J are truncated by 5 bases and 1 base respectively, leaving an intervening sequence of 12 bases. In the germline V gene, CDR1 corresponds to MDHEN and CDR2 to SYDVKM. Its CDR3 holds 15 amino acids, cysteine through phenylalanine. The sequence is cut down to CDR3 DNA, 45 bases in frame from base 1. CD8 naive samples were CD45RO-negative cells positively selected for CCR7, giving a CD45RA+CCR7+ population that excluded TemRA cells. Donors were healthy HIV-negative adults with no recently reported acute infections or vaccinations. Every donor was a Caucasian adult residing in Nashville, Tennessee, USA. Blood was obtained by leukapheresis, after which PBMCs were separated by Ficoll-Histopaque density gradient centrifugation and cryopreserved in liquid nitrogen vapor phase. Analytical flow cytometry was used to check the purity and quantity of each magnetically sorted T cell population. Genomic DNA was isolated from every sorted fraction and measured by UV absorbance on a Nanodrop 2000c.

On this clone: What antigen it recognizes has not been identified. No per-base quality is available; no much larger clone lies one base away.

Material: naive CD8+ T cells from PBMCs. This specimen's cell subset or site label, interpreted: CD45RA+CCR7+. This chain is built from TRBV28 and TRBJ1-5, with the D gene too uncertain to name. This sequence originates from a man aged 18 to 35 in good health. Some clones in this sample may be carry-over from other donors' samples. The CDR3: CASSPVPGSNQPQHF. The sequenced DNA is TGTGCCAGCAGTCCGGTCCCGGGGAGCAATCAGCCCCAGCATTTT.